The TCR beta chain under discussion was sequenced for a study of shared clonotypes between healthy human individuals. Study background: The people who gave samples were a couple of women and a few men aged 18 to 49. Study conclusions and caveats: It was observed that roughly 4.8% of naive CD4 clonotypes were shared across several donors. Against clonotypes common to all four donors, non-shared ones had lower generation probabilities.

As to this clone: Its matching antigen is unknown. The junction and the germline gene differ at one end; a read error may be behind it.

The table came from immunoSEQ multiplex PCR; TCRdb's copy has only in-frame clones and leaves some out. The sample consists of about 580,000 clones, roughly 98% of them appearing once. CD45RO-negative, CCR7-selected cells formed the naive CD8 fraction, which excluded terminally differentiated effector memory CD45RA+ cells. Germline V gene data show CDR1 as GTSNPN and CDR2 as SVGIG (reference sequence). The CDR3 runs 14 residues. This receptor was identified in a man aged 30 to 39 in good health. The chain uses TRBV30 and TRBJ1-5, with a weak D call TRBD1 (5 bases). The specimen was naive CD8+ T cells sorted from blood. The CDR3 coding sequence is TGTGCCTGGAGTGTGGGGTTGGGGGGTCAGCCCCGGCATTTT. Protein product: CAWSVGLGGQPRHF.